Below, 7 T cell receptor beta chains from the same sample are listed, as sequenced in a study of molecular identifiers for immune sequencing clone quantification. TCRdb re-derived calls from the PCR reads in MiXCR, one entry per CDR3 protein. The sample has hundreds of thousands of distinct CDR3 sequences; about 20% are singletons. The sequenced material came from naive CD8+ T cells from blood, with Jurkat cell RNA spiked in. Documented subset: FACS-sorted CD8+CD4-CCR7+CD45RA+ naive T cells. These receptors all come from a human donor in good health. Some libraries in this study had Jurkat cell RNA spiked in.

This chain uses TRBV6-1 with TRBJ2-3; 12 positions match TRBD2. The CDR3 loop spans 16 amino acids. J gave up 6 bases and V 3 bases, and 7 bases lay outside the gene matches. Germline V gene sequence: CDR1 MNHNS, CDR2 SASEGT. The CDR3 here is CASSELAGGWGDTQYF. The CDR3, as DNA: TGTGCCAGCAGTGAGCTAGCGGGGGGGTGGGGGGATACGCAGTATTTT.

About this clonotype: A much larger clone sits a single nucleotide away, making a read error possible. V gene TRBV4-2 combines with J gene TRBJ2-2; TRBD1 agrees at 10 bases. Germline-derived CDR1 and CDR2 are LGHNA and YNFKEQ. J lost 5 bases, V lost 5 bases, and 17 bases had no gene match. The CDR3 has 19 residues. Here the CDR3 reads CASSSGTGEHQSGTGELFF. The DNA for the CDR3 is TGTGCCAGCAGCAGCGGGACAGGGGAACACCAATCGGGGACCGGGGAGCTGTTTTTT.

This clonotype has a count of ten or more. The rearrangement links TRBV6-2 or TRBV6-3 to TRBJ1-6; 7 bases are shared with TRBD1. The CDR3 consists of 14 residues. In germline, CDR1 is MNHEY, CDR2 SVGEGT. The trim removed 2 bases at V and 10 bases at J, leaving 5 bases unmatched. The CDR3 protein is CASSYPDRASPLHF. The DNA of the CDR3 is TGTGCCAGCAGTTACCCCGACAGGGCATCACCCCTCCACTTT.

A note on this clonotype: A much larger clone differs by one base, so this may be a read error. J is TRBJ2-7 and V is TRBV20-1; D not resolved. The length of the CDR3 is 13 residues. CDR1 is DFQATT, CDR2 SNEGSKA, per germline (reference sequence). CDR3 protein: CSASSTSSHEQYF. Written as DNA, the CDR3 is TGCAGTGCTAGCAGCACTTCCTCCCACGAGCAGTACTTC.

Note on this clonotype: This sequence may be a read error, since a much larger clone differs from it by one base. This chain links TRBV29-1 with TRBJ2-5, with D possibly TRBD1 on 6 matching bases. The V gene's germline CDR1 is SQVTM and CDR2 ANQGSEA. The CDR3 has 15 amino acids. The CDR3 coding sequence is TGCGGCGTTGAAGGGGGTCAGGGTATACAAGAGACCCAGTACTTC. Protein sequence: CGVEGGQGIQETQYF.

Points on this clonotype: This could be a read error, since a much larger clone is one nucleotide away. The gene calls are TRBV7-6 and TRBJ2-7; a possible D gene is TRBD2 (6 bases). Germline assignment: CDR1 SGHVS and CDR2 FNYEAQ. The CDR3 is made up of 14 amino acids. CDR3 sequence: CACSPHGGMGEQYF. The CDR3 DNA reads as TGTGCCTGCAGCCCCCACGGGGGAATGGGCGAGCAGTACTTC.

Notes on this clonotype: This could be a read error, since a much larger clone is one nucleotide away. The chain combines TRBV29-1 with TRBJ2-2, with TRBD1 as a possible D gene (5 bases). The germline V gene has CDR1 SQVTM and CDR2 ANQGSEA. The CDR3 is 12 amino acids. For the CDR3, the DNA is TGCGGCGTTGGGGCTAACACCGGGGAGCTGTTTTTT. It encodes CGVGANTGELFF.